This passage covers 26 T cell receptor beta chains from one sample sequenced in a study of vaccination and CD4 T cells after COVID-19. No antigen is known for these receptors. Sequence data for DNA of cultured CD4+ T cells were generated by the Oncomine TCR Beta short-read assay. TCRdb fed the PCR reads into MiXCR, producing one record per CDR3 protein. The data contain 20,000 to 25,000 distinct CDR3 sequences, 45% to 50% of them singletons. Treatment defined: approximately nine-day PBMC culture with coronavirus spike peptide pools or control peptides (ViraFEST assay). The sequenced material came from CD4+ T cells from blood, cultured in vitro. The receptor set was obtained from a human donor who had recovered from COVID-19.

CDR3 residues: CAVHPGGGSYNEQFF. The CDR3 DNA is TGTGCCGTTCATCCTGGGGGGGGTTCCTACAATGAGCAGTTCTTC. The rearrangement uses TRBV19 and TRBJ2-1; 7 bases line up with TRBD2. Germline CDR1 and CDR2: LNHDA and SQIVND (reference sequence). The J segment lost 1 base and the V segment lost 11 bases, leaving 11 bases of the junction unmatched. This CDR3 is 15 amino acids long. The entire variable domain, with the rest obtained from reference TRBV19 and TRBJ2-1, is as follows: DGGITQSPKYLFRKEGQNVTLSCEQNLNHDAMYWYRQDPGQGLRLIYYSQIVNDFQKGDIAEGYSVSREKKESFPLTVTSAQKNPTAFYLCAVHPGGGSYNEQFFGPGTRLTVL.

The sample holds a few counts of this clonotype. V gene TRBV25-1 combines with J gene TRBJ2-1; 11 bases line up with TRBD2. Germline CDR1 reads MGHDK; CDR2 reads SYGVNS. The J segment lost 6 bases and the V segment lost 3 bases, leaving 7 bases of the junction unmatched. The CDR3 has 16 amino acids. The CDR3 here is CASSDTGLAGANEQFF. The CDR3 DNA reads TGTGCCAGCAGTGATACTGGACTAGCGGGTGCCAATGAGCAGTTCTTC.

The V and J genes are TRBV7-2 and TRBJ2-3; D remains unclear. The CDR3 is 14 residues long. Looked up from germline, CDR1 is SGHTA and CDR2 is FQGNSA. The germline V and J ends were trimmed by 5 bases and 5 bases, with 14 bases remaining between them. The CDR3 DNA is TGTGCCAGCAGCATCCTTGGGGTAGGAGATACGCAGTATTTT. This translates into CASSILGVGDTQYF.

This chain links TRBV12-3 or TRBV12-4 with TRBJ1-2, with unresolved D. The CDR3 covers 13 residues. Trimming left V 6 bases short and J 8 bases short, with 16 bases between. CDR3 nucleotides: TGTGCCAGCAGGGAAGGGTCAGGTGGGGGCTACACCTTC. It specifies CASREGSGGGYTF.

This chain joins TRBV7-2 and TRBJ2-1; 10 positions match TRBD2. The CDR3 is 15 residues long. The V segment lost 5 bases and the J segment 0 bases; nucleotides outside the gene matches: 1. Germline lookup yields CDR1 SGHTA and CDR2 FQGNSA. The CDR3 DNA is TGTGCCAGCAGCCCTAGCGGGGGCTCCTACAATGAGCAGTTCTTC. Protein: CASSPSGGSYNEQFF.

This sequence joins TRBV15 and TRBJ2-3; D gene uncertain. Germline loops: CDR1 LNHNV, CDR2 YYDKDF (reference sequence). V was shortened by 5 bases and J by 2 bases, with 11 bases between the two germline ends. CDR3 length: 14 amino acids. CDR3 sequence: CATSLEAPTDTQYF. The CDR3 coding sequence is TGTGCCACCAGCTTAGAGGCCCCCACAGATACGCAGTATTTT. Full variable domain (missing parts from reference TRBV15 and TRBJ2-3): DAMVIQNPRYQVTQFGKPVTLSCSQTLNHNVMYWYQQKSSQAPKLLFHYYDKDFNNEADTPDNFQSRRPNTSFCFLDIRSPGLGDTAMYLCATSLEAPTDTQYFGPGTRLTVL.

V and J are TRBV6-5 and TRBJ2-7; 12 nucleotides match TRBD1. The length of the CDR3 is 15 residues. CDR1 and CDR2 (germline): MNHEY, SVGAGI. Trimming cost V 4 bases and J 7 bases; bases outside gene matches: 8. This CDR3 reads CASSWGGTGGYEQYF. For the CDR3, the DNA is TGTGCCAGCAGTTGGGGCGGGACAGGGGGCTATGAGCAGTACTTC.

This clonotype was counted only a few times. The chain links TRBV21-1 to TRBJ2-3; whether TRBD2, the table's D call, matches the DNA was not checked. TRBV21-1 is shown as a pseudogene. This CDR3 region has 16 residues. CDR3 amino acids: CASSNGSSGSRYTQYF. The CDR3 nucleotides are TGTGCCAGCAGCAACGGATCTAGCGGGAGTAGGTATACGCAGTATTTT.

The genes are TRBV24-1 and TRBJ2-1; D call uncertain. Germline CDR1 KGHDR, CDR2 SFDVKD. The V and J ends lost 0 bases and 4 bases respectively, with 18 bases between them. The length of the CDR3 is 18 residues. The CDR3 sequence is CATSDLRTGPYSYNEQFF. DNA for the CDR3: TGTGCCACCAGTGATTTGAGGACCGGGCCTTACTCATACAATGAGCAGTTCTTC.

This chain connects TRBV19 to TRBJ2-1; 14 bases are shared with TRBD2. The CDR3 runs 15 residues. Germline V gene data show CDR1 as LNHDA and CDR2 as SQIVND (reference sequence). The V and J ends lost 7 bases and 12 bases, in that order; junction bases with no gene match: 11. CDR3 region: CASNDGLAGGLVQFF. For the CDR3, the DNA is TGTGCCAGTAACGACGGACTAGCGGGAGGTTTGGTGCAGTTCTTC. Variable domain in full (rest from reference TRBV19 and TRBJ2-1): DGGITQSPKYLFRKEGQNVTLSCEQNLNHDAMYWYRQDPGQGLRLIYYSQIVNDFQKGDIAEGYSVSREKKESFPLTVTSAQKNPTAFYLCASNDGLAGGLVQFFGPGTRLTVL.

The chain links TRBV27 to TRBJ2-1; D unresolved. V was cut by 5 bases and J by 0 bases, with 17 bases left in between. The CDR3 runs 17 residues. From germline, CDR1 is MNHEY and CDR2 SMNVEV (reference sequence). CDR3 sequence reads: CASSRLRLGSSYNEQFF. The CDR3 DNA sequence: TGTGCCAGCAGTCGACTTAGGCTGGGAAGCTCCTACAATGAGCAGTTCTTC.

The CDR3, as DNA: TGTGCCACCAGTGCTCCTACGACCTACGAGCAGTACTTC. Translating gives CATSAPTTYEQYF. The genes are TRBV24-1 and TRBJ2-7; D not certain. The CDR3 loop spans 13 amino acids. Deletions cut 5 bases from V and 2 bases from J, with 9 bases between. CDR1 is KGHDR, CDR2 SFDVKD, per germline.

About this clonotype: Its ends do not fully match the called genes, so a read error is possible. This chain uses TRBV7-6 with TRBJ2-6; TRBD1 or TRBD2 may be the D gene (6 bases each). The germline V gene encodes CDR1 SGHVS and CDR2 FNYEAQ. The CDR3 extends over 17 amino acids. The CDR3 region is CASSPAPGAGGANVPTF. The CDR3 coding sequence is TGTGCTAGCAGCCCCGCCCCGGGGGCGGGTGGGGCCAACGTCCCGACTTTC.

The chain links TRBV2 to TRBJ1-1, with 7 bases fitting TRBD1. The CDR3 has 14 residues. Losses at the gene ends were 6 bases for V and 4 bases for J; bases not matched to a gene: 8. The germline V gene encodes CDR1 SNHLY and CDR2 FYNNEI. The CDR3 nucleotides are TGTGCCAGCAGCTTACAGGGGAAGATCACTGAAGCTTTCTTT. Protein: CASSLQGKITEAFF.

This clonotype was counted only a few times. This sequence joins TRBV7-9 and TRBJ1-3; 7 nucleotides line up with TRBD1. V was pared by 5 bases and J by 8 bases, with 6 bases of the junction left unmatched. The CDR3 extends over 13 amino acids. The V gene's germline CDR1 is SEHNR and CDR2 FQNEAQ (reference sequence). This chain's CDR3 is CASSRYQGDTIYF. The CDR3 bases are TGTGCCAGCAGCCGGTATCAGGGGGACACCATATATTTT. Based on the CDR3 plus reference TRBV7-9 and TRBJ1-3, the full variable domain is DTGVSQNPRHKITKRGQNVTFRCDPISEHNRLYWYRQTLGQGPEFLTYFQNEAQLEKSRLLSDRFSAERPKGSFSTLEIQRTEQGDSAMYLCASSRYQGDTIYFGEGSWLTVV.

CDR3 residues: CASSFSGGYNEQFF. For the CDR3, the DNA is TGTGCCAGCAGCTTTAGCGGGGGATACAATGAGCAGTTCTTC. This chain joins TRBV7-2 and TRBJ2-1; 9 bases agree with TRBD2. V gave up 3 bases and J gave up 4 bases; unmatched junction bases: 1. This CDR3 is built from 14 residues. Germline loops: CDR1 SGHTA, CDR2 FQGNSA.

Only a few counts were recorded for this clonotype. This rearrangement joins TRBV7-9 to TRBJ1-6; tentative D call: TRBD1 (5 bases). Germline V CDR1 and CDR2: SEHNR, FQNEAQ (reference sequence). The CDR3 consists of 16 residues. Trimming stripped 5 bases from V and 9 bases from J, with 20 bases between. CDR3 residues: CASSPKNGAWRSPLHF. CDR3 in DNA: TGTGCCAGCAGCCCGAAAAATGGGGCTTGGCGTTCACCCCTCCACTTT.

In this sample, this clonotype turned up a few times. CDR3 sequence: CASSLETGPYNSPLHF. For the CDR3, the DNA is TGTGCCAGCAGCTTAGAAACAGGGCCCTATAATTCACCCCTCCACTTT. The chain is built from TRBV7-9 and TRBJ1-6; tentative D call: TRBD1 (6 bases). The CDR3 extends over 16 amino acids. CDR1 is SEHNR, CDR2 FQNEAQ, per germline (reference sequence). Trimming shortened V by 1 base and J by 2 bases, and 9 bases separated the two germline ends.

V and J are TRBV20-1 and TRBJ2-1; 12 bases agree with TRBD2. The V segment lost 3 bases and the J segment 7 bases; nucleotides outside the gene matches: 7. This CDR3 contains 15 residues. The germline CDR1 and CDR2 sequences are DFQATT and SNEGSKA (reference sequence). The DNA for the CDR3 is TGCAGTGCTAGGTCGACTAGCGGGAGAGGGAATGAGCAGTTCTTC. This codes for CSARSTSGRGNEQFF.

The chain uses TRBV12-3 or TRBV12-4 and TRBJ1-1, with D possibly being TRBD1 (5 bases). There are 13 residues in the CDR3. Trimming left V 6 bases short and J 10 bases short, with 18 bases between. CDR3 in amino acids: CASRSGTYEGAFF. For the CDR3, the DNA is TGTGCCAGCAGATCCGGGACTTATGAAGGAGCTTTCTTT.

The chain joins TRBV4-2 to TRBJ2-3, with 9 bases matching TRBD2. Trimming cost V 1 base and J 6 bases; bases outside gene matches: 5. The germline V gene has CDR1 LGHNA and CDR2 YNFKEQ. The CDR3 runs 15 residues. CDR3 in DNA: TGTGCCAGCAGCCAAGGAGCCAGCGGGAGGGATACGCAGTATTTT. It translates to CASSQGASGRDTQYF.

The chain couples TRBV12-3 or TRBV12-4 to TRBJ2-5, with 8 bases lining up with TRBD1. The CDR3 totals 13 residues. V lost 8 bases to trimming and J lost 5 bases; unmatched junction nucleotides: 7. CDR3 protein: CASAQGAWETQYF. CDR3 DNA: TGTGCCAGCGCCCAGGGGGCTTGGGAGACCCAGTACTTC.

V gene TRBV21-1 combines with J gene TRBJ2-3; the table's D call, TRBD1, has no DNA check behind it. TRBV21-1 represents a pseudogene. The CDR3 runs 16 residues. CDR3 sequence (DNA): TGTGCCAGCAGCAAAGACCCGATCGGGGCCACAGATACGCAGTATTTT. Translating gives CASSKDPIGATDTQYF.

This clonotype was observed a single time. The rearrangement uses TRBV18 and TRBJ1-4; tentative D call: TRBD1 (6 bases). V gave up 2 bases and J gave up 8 bases, with 18 bases separating them. The CDR3 length is 16 residues. Germline V gene data show CDR1 as KGHSH and CDR2 as LQKENI. CDR3 coding DNA: TGTGCCAGCTCACCATTGACAGGTACCCCGACGGAAAAACTGTTTTTT. Protein sequence: CASSPLTGTPTEKLFF. Full variable domain (rest looked up from reference TRBV18 and TRBJ1-4): NAGVMQNPRHLVRRRGQEARLRCSPMKGHSHVYWYRQLPEEGLKFMVYLQKENIIDESGMPKERFSAEFPKEGPSILRIQQVVRGDSAAYFCASSPLTGTPTEKLFFGSGTQLSVL.

This clonotype occurred once. The chain links TRBV11-2 to TRBJ2-7, with 14 bases lining up with TRBD2. V lost 1 base to trimming and J lost 6 bases; unmatched junction nucleotides: 8. There are 17 residues in the CDR3. CDR1 SGHAT and CDR2 FQNNGV come from the germline V gene. The DNA for the CDR3 is TGTGCCAGCAGCTTAGGGATAGGACTAGCGGGAGGAGGCGAGCAGTACTTC. Translation: CASSLGIGLAGGGEQYF.

On this clonotype itself: At one boundary the junction diverges from the germline segment, which might be a read error. V is TRBV25-1 and J is TRBJ1-4, with 9 bases lining up with TRBD1. The CDR3 runs to 16 residues. Germline loops: CDR1 MGHDK, CDR2 SYGVNS. Written as DNA, the CDR3 is TGTGCCGGCAGTGGGCTACCGGGACAGGGAGGGGAAAAACTGTTTTTT. Its protein product is CAGSGLPGQGGEKLFF.